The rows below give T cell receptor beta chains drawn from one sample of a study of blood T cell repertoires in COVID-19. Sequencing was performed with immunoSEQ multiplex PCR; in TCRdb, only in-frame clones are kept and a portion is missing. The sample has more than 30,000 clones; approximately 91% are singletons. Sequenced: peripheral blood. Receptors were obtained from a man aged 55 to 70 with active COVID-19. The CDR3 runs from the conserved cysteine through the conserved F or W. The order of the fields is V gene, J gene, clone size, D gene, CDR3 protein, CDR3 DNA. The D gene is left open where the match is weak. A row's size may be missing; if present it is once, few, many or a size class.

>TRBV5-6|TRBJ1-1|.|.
CASSFGPGRGNTEAFF
TGTGCCAGCAGCTTTGGCCCGGGGAGGGGAAACACTGAAGCTTTCTTT
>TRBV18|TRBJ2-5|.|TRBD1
CASSPLGQAQETQYF
TGTGCCAGCTCACCCCTTGGACAGGCCCAAGAGACCCAGTACTTC
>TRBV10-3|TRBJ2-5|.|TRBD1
CAISDAGQATRETQYF
TGTGCCATCAGTGATGCTGGACAGGCTACTAGAGAGACCCAGTACTTC
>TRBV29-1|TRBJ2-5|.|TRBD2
CSVQILAAQETQYF
TGCAGCGTTCAGATACTAGCGGCCCAAGAGACCCAGTACTTC
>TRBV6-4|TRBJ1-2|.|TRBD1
CASSAGTGPFGGYTF
TGTGCCAGCAGTGCGGGGACAGGACCCTTCGGGGGCTACACCTTC
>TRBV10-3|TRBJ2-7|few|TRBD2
CAISAGGGPTSYEQYF
TGTGCCATCAGCGCCGGGGGGGGACCTACTTCCTACGAGCAGTACTTC
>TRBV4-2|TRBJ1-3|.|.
CASSQVQPATLSGNTIYF
TGTGCCAGCAGCCAAGTACAGCCGGCTACTCTTTCTGGAAACACCATATATTTT
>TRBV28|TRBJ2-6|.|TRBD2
CASSSPGLAGGSGANVLTF
TGTGCCAGCAGTTCACCGGGACTAGCGGGAGGATCTGGGGCCAACGTCCTGACTTTC
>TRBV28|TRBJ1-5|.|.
CASSLSRQVHF
TGTGCCAGCAGTTTATCCCGACAGGTCCATTTT
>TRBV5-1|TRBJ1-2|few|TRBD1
CASSSGGQAYGYTF
TGCGCCAGCAGCTCCGGAGGACAGGCCTATGGCTACACCTTC
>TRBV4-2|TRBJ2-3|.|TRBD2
CASSPIPLAGGFTDTQYF
TGTGCCAGCAGCCCGATCCCACTAGCGGGAGGGTTCACAGATACGCAGTATTTT
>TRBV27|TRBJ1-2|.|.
CASKRTTANYGYTF
TGTGCCAGCAAACGGACTACAGCTAACTATGGCTACACCTTC
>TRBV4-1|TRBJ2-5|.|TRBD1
CASSQERGPLETQYF
TGCGCCAGCAGCCAAGAAAGGGGGCCACTAGAGACCCAGTACTTC
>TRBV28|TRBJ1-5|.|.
CASLEDLNNQPQHF
TGTGCCAGTTTGGAGGATCTAAATAATCAGCCCCAGCATTTT
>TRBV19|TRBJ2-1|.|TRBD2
CASSIARTSVNNEQFF
TGTGCCAGTAGTATAGCTCGGACTAGCGTAAACAATGAGCAGTTCTTC
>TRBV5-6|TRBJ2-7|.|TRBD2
CASSLTGGYEQYF
TGTGCCAGCAGTTTGACGGGAGGGTACGAGCAGTACTTC
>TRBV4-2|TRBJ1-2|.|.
CASSQAQLYGYTF
TGTGCCAGCAGCCAAGCACAGCTCTATGGCTACACCTTC
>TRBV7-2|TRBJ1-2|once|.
CASSLGTAIYGYTF
TGTGCCAGCAGCTTAGGGACAGCCATCTATGGCTACACCTTC